The T cell receptor beta chain under discussion was sequenced for a study of post-analysis software for immune sequencing data. This clonotype appeared a few times. What it binds is not known. The CDR3 totals 13 residues. Germline CDR1 reads MGHDK; CDR2 reads SYGVNS. Trimming shortened V by 4 bases and J by 5 bases, and 11 bases separated the two germline ends. Unique molecular identifiers tagged the TCR beta cDNA libraries. About 500,000 cDNA molecules were obtained per 1 to 10 million input T cells. TCRdb used MiXCR to reprocess the PCR reads, holding one entry per CDR3 protein. The table records 700,000 to 800,000 distinct CDR3 sequences, 25% to 30% of them present only once. Study results and caveats: About 5 TRBV segments occurring more often in patients than controls included TRBV5-6, TRBV5-1 and TRBV20-1.

V is TRBV25-1 and J is TRBJ1-2; D might be TRBD1 (5 bases). The material sequenced was blood. The TCR was taken from a girl under 18 with multiple sclerosis. For the CDR3, the DNA is TGTGCCAGCAGTGGGCAGGGCGAGTATGGCTACACCTTC. It specifies CASSGQGEYGYTF.